Sequencing of this T cell receptor beta chain was carried out in a study of siplizumab effects on memory and regulatory T cells. Study-level findings and limits: Proliferating Tregs' suppressive function in siplizumab cultures went unconfirmed. Naive T cells, seemingly more diverse than memory cells, seemed major alloresponse contributors.

TCRdb's table, derived via immunoSEQ multiplex PCR, lists solely in-frame clones and lacks some. The table has 92,000 or so clones, approximately 90% seen once. For this clone: The target antigen is unknown.

Germline values: CDR1 ENHRY, CDR2 SYGVKD. Trimming took 2 bases from V and 3 from J, leaving 11 bases between them. This CDR3 region has 14 residues. Sequenced input: CD4+ T cells sorted from blood. The gene calls are TRBV10-3 and TRBJ2-7; D not resolved. This TCR was sampled from a human donor in good health. CDR3 in amino acids: CAISEIAVDYEQYF. The CDR3 nucleotides are TGTGCCATCAGTGAGATCGCAGTTGACTACGAGCAGTACTTC.